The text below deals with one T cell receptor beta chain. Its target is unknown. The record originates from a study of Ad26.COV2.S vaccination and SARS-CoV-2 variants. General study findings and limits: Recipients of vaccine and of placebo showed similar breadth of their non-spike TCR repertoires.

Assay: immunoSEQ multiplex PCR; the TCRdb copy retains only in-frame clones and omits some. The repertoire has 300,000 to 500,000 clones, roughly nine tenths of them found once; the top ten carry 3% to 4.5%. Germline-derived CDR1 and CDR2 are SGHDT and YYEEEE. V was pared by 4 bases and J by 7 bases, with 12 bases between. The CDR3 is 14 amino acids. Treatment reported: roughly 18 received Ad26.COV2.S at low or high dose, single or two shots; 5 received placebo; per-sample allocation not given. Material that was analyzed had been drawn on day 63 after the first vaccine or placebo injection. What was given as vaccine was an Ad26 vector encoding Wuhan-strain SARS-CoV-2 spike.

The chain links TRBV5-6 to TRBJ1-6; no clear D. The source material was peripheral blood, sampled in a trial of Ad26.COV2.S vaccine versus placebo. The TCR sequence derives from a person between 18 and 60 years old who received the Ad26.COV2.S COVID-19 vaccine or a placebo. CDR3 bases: TGTGCCAGCAGCCCCGGACTTACCAATTCACCCCTCCACTTT. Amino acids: CASSPGLTNSPLHF.